This TCR beta chain stems from a study of T cells in Graves' hyperthyroidism and ophthalmopathy. On the basis of clinical symptoms, serum thyroxine and TRAb, thyroid ultrasound and orbital computed tomography, diagnoses were made. RNA transcripts served as the template for amplifying TCR beta CDR3 regions. First-round RT-PCR of the TCR CDR3 relied on the HTBI primer set. Each CDR3 protein gets one entry after TCRdb re-called the multiplex PCR reads with MiXCR. The data show under 450,000 distinct CDR3 sequences, 15% to 19% seen once. This clonotype was counted ten times or more. The clonotype comes from a woman between 18 and 30 years old with Graves' hyperthyroidism. Material: blood.

The CDR3 loop reads CASSRGADYEQYF. The CDR3, as DNA: TGTGCCAGCAGCCGGGGGGCGGACTACGAGCAGTACTTC. J is TRBJ2-7 and V is TRBV6-1; D perhaps matches TRBD2 (7 bases). The germline V gene encodes CDR1 MNHNS and CDR2 SASEGT. The V gene lost 6 bases and the J gene lost 3 bases, with 12 bases spanning the gap. The CDR3 loop spans 13 amino acids.